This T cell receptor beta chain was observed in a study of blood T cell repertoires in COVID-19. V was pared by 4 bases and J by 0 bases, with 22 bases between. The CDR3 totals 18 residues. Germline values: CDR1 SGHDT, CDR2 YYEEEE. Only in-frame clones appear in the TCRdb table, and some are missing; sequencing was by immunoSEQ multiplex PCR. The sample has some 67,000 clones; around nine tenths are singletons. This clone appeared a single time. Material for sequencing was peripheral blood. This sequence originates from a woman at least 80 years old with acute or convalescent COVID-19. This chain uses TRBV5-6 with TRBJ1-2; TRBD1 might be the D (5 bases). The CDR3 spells CASSPLREPAVANYGYTF. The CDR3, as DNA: TGTGCCAGCAGCCCCCTCAGGGAACCCGCCGTGGCTAACTATGGCTACACCTTC. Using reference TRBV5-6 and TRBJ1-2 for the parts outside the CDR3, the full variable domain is DAGVTQSPTHLIKTRGQQVTLRCSPKSGHDTVSWYQQALGQGPQFIFQYYEEEERQRGNFPDRFSGHQFPNYSSELNVNALLLGDSALYLCASSPLREPAVANYGYTFGSGTRLTVV.